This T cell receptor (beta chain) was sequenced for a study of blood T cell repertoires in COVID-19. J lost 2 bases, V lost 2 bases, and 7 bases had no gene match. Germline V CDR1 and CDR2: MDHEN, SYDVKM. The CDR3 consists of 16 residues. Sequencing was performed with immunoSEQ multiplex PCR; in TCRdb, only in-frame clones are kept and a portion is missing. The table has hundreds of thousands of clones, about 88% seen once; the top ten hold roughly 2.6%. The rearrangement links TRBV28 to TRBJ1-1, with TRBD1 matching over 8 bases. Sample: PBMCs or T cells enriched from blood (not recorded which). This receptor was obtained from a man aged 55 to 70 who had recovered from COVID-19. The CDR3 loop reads CASSLPTGAGNTEAFF. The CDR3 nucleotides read TGTGCCAGCAGTTTACCGACAGGGGCAGGTAACACTGAAGCTTTCTTT.